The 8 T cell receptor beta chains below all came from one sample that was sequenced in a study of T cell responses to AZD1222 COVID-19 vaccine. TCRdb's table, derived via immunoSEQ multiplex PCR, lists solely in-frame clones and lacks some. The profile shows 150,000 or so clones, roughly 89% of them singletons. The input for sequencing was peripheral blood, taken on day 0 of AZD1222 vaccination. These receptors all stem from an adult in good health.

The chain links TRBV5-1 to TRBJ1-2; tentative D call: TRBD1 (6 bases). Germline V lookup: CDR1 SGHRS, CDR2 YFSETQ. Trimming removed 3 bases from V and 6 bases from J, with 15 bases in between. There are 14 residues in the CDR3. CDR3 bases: TGCGCCAGCAGCTGGGGGCGGGGGGAGAATGGCTACACCTTC. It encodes CASSWGRGENGYTF.

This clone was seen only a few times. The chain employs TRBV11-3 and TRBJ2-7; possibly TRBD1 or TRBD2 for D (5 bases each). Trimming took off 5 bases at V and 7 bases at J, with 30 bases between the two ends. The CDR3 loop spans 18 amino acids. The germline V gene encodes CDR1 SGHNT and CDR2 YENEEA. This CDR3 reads CASSLEGLDIGFGEEQYF. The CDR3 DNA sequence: TGTGCCAGCAGCCTCGAGGGGTTAGATATCGGCTTCGGAGAAGAGCAGTACTTC.

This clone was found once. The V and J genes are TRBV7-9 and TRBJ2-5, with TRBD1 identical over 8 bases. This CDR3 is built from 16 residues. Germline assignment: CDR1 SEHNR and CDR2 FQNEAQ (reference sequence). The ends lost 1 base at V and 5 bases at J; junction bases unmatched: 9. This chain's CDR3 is CASSLVSTGGLETQYF. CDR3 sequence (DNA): TGTGCCAGCAGCTTAGTCTCCACAGGGGGTTTGGAGACCCAGTACTTC.

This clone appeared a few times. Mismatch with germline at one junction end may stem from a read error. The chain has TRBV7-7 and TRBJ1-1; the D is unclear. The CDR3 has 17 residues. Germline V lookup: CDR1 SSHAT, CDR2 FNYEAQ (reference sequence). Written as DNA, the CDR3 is TGTGCTAGCAGCTTAGCCTGTCCTAATTCGTGGGTGAAAGGAGCTTTCTTT. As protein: CASSLACPNSWVKGAFF.

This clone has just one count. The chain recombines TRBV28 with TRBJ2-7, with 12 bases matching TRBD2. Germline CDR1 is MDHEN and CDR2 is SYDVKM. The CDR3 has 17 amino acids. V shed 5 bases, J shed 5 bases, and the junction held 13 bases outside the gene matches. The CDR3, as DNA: TGTGCCAGCAGTCGACTGACTAGCGGGAGTTTAGGCCACGAGCAGTACTTC. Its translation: CASSRLTSGSLGHEQYF. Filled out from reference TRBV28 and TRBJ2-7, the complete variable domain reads DVKVTQSSRYLVKRTGEKVFLECVQDMDHENMFWYRQDPGLGLRLIYFSYDVKMKEKGDIPEGYSVSREKKERFSLILESASTNQTSMYLCASSRLTSGSLGHEQYFGPGTRLTVT.

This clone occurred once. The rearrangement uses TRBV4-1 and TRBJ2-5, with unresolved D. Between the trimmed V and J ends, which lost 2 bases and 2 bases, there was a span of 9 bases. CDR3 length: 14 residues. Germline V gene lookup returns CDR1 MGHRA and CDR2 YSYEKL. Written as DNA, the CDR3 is TGCGCCAGCAGCCAACTGGGCATACAAGAGACCCAGTACTTC. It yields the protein CASSQLGIQETQYF.

Written as DNA, the CDR3 is TGTGCCAGCAGCTTAGGGACAGGGCTTAGGAGGTACGAGCAGTACTTC. This translates into CASSLGTGLRRYEQYF. This chain links TRBV11-2 with TRBJ2-7; 8 bases fit TRBD1. The CDR3 covers 16 residues. Germline trimming cut 1 base from V and 4 bases from J; bases unmatched to any gene: 9. The germline V gene encodes CDR1 SGHAT and CDR2 FQNNGV.

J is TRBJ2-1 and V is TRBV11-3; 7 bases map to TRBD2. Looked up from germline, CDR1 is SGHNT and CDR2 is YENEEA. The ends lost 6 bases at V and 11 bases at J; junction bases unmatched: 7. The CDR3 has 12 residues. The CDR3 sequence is CASSRSGEKQFF. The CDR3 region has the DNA TGTGCCAGCAGTCGGAGCGGGGAAAAGCAGTTCTTC.